This T cell receptor (beta chain) was captured by sequencing in a study of cytomegalovirus exposure and HLA in healthy donors (dated 2017 in TCRdb). Regarding the research as a whole: An earlier analysis of 587 of the donors reported approximately 280 Gb of sequence data and roughly 120 million unique TCR beta sequences obtained from some 200 million T cells. Approximately 310 gigabases of sequencing data and 91 million or so unique TCR sequences made up an early release that covered approximately 620 HLA-typed donors. Among the roughly 400 genotyped donors, about 85% belonged to the genetic ancestry cluster associated with self-reported Caucasian donors. The aim of the study was to test whether cataloging public T cell receptors could identify signatures of past pathogen exposure. The T cell repertoires of 550 to 850 subjects were profiled by immunosequencing and related to cytomegalovirus serostatus. In addition to the first cohort of 666 subjects, a separate validation cohort of approximately 120 different subjects was used. High-throughput TCR immunosequencing, statistical association of individual TCRs with disease status, and machine learning were combined to predict cytomegalovirus infection status. In a later analysis, previously published TCR beta repertoires from 500 to 750 donors were re-analyzed and high-resolution HLA genotyping was added so that TCR occurrence patterns could be studied. The later analysis used no new phenotypic data to find candidate immune exposures, relying instead on TCR beta sequences and their occurrence across donors. In an earlier analysis of roughly 540 of the donors, high-throughput TCR beta sequencing was used to judge whether each TCR beta V gene segment behaved as functional or pseudogenic. Donor age, sex, ethnicity and CMV serostatus were compiled together with the repertoire data. A later genetic analysis used genome-wide SNP genotypes for about 60% of the roughly 700 donors, treating that subset as a discovery cohort. All discovery cohort repertoires had been generated using a single sequencing platform. HLA typing covered class I and class II loci at four-digit resolution. The number of typed donors differed by locus: 629-630 for A, B, C, DRB1 and DQB1; approximately 540 for DQA1; roughly 600 for DPA1; and about 450 for DPB1. Roughly 5 DR-DQ haplotypes were handled as single units for association and clustering, since linkage in the cohort was strong. Among about 370 genotyped donors of the cohort, an average of about 240,000 unique TCR beta nucleotide sequences was sequenced per donor, of which about 18% were non-productive.

The sample holds one count of this clone. What this receptor recognizes is not known. Base qualities were left out, and no much larger clone turns up one base away. Preparation of the library involved the immunoSEQ multiplex PCR assay. The multiplex PCR relied on a mix of 60 forward primers for TCR Vbeta segments and 13 reverse primers for TCR Jbeta segments. The CDR3 region of rearranged TCR beta genes was amplified from genomic DNA by a multiplex PCR assay. The Illumina HiSeq System was used to sequence the amplified TCR beta libraries as 87-base-pair reads. The authors processed their data as follows. In a later analysis, tens of millions of unique TCR beta chains were counted across the 500 to 850 repertoires, and some 10 million of these chains were shared by at least two donors. A nearest-neighbor algorithm error-corrected the raw reads and collapsed the reads into unique sequences, merging closely related sequences to remove PCR and sequencing errors. CDR3 sequences were aligned to IMGT reference sequences to assign V, D and J gene segments. For a sequence to be retained, at least a six-nucleotide match to both a V gene segment and a J gene segment was required. Rearrangements were classified as productive when the CDR3 lacked stop codons and remained in frame with V and J, and all other rearrangements were classified as non-productive. CDR3 was defined by IMGT convention, running from the second conserved V-encoded cysteine to the conserved J-encoded phenylalanine. The earlier analysis of 550 to 650 of the donors excluded any sequence lacking an unambiguous match to a single V gene segment. An earlier analysis of 500 to 600 of the donors classified V segments as functional when productive rearrangements were above 56.7% and as segregating when the standard deviation between donors was above 5%. To diagnose cytomegalovirus status from the catalog of TCR beta chain sequences, a statistical classification framework was built. In a later analysis, V and J genes were assigned by comparing TCR nucleotide sequences against IMGT/GENE-DB human TR gene sequences. The TCRdist pipeline was used in a later analysis to assign CDR3 sequences and most-parsimonious VDJ recombination scenarios. A later analysis defined each TCR beta chain by its CDR3 amino acid sequence plus V-gene family, and excluded reads lacking a unique V-gene family. In a later analysis, nearly 600 highly shared, low-generation-probability nucleotide sequences were removed to address suspected cross-contamination and a sequencing artifact. In a later analysis, a clonal expansion index for each public chain was calculated from normalized within-repertoire ranks of inferred template counts. In a later analysis, generation probabilities were computed with a VDJ recombination model fitted to out-of-frame rearrangements, and the resulting probabilities were checked against IGoR. In a later analysis, TCR-TCR, TCR-HLA and TCR-CMV co-occurrence was scored with hypergeometric tests, and a repertoire-size bias correction was applied to TCR pairs. To estimate false discovery rates, a later analysis permuted the HLA or CMV assignments 20 times. In a later analysis, co-occurring TCRs were grouped using DBSCAN, and TCRdist sequence similarity was added for clustering within HLA-allele-positive subsets. Repertoires with fewer than 30,000 or more than 120,000 public chains were left out of co-occurrence clustering, as were about 5 repertoires with anomalous nucleotide sharing. As stored in TCRdb, this immuneACCESS dataset retains in-frame rearrangements with V and J assigned. A fraction of the clones does not appear; measured against another copy, unresolved V genes explain less than half of the discrepancy, and the remainder lacks a known reason. D and trimming come from the DNA, and the V and J calls and clone size come from that table. This sample lists some 150,000 clones; about 80% were detected once. Jointly, the top ten make up about 3.8% of the sample.

What the research found in general, with its limitations: Because counts were too low, under 20 rarely observed V segments, including chromosome 9 orphons, were left out of the earlier analysis of some 640 of the donors. A further reported finding was that TCR beta sequences accurately predicted the HLA-A and HLA-B alleles for most subjects in the first cohort. Because some donors lacked HLA typing at each locus, the association tests relied only on the typed subset. The sequencing pipeline was judged likely to have produced a cluster of highly shared sequence variants as a technical artifact. At a false discovery rate of 0.05, a later analysis linked some 18,000 TCR beta sequences to specific HLA alleles. It was suggested by the authors that the approach could potentially be generalized to other disease states and immunological phenotypes. In an earlier analysis of fewer than 750 of the donors, most TCR beta V segments were observed in productive rearrangements about 87% or about 30% of the time, broadly matching IMGT annotations. Only TCR beta chains were sequenced in this cohort, and the absence of alpha or paired-chain data limited detectable features. Correlated functional status among segregating V segments might reflect linkage disequilibrium, but an unknown experimental factor could not be ruled out. Several of the top co-occurrence clusters appeared to be linked to parvovirus B19, influenza, CMV and Epstein-Barr virus, according to a later analysis. Most CMV-associated TCR beta chains appeared to be HLA-restricted in a later analysis, and the HLA associations seemed to be driven largely by CMV exposure. In vitro tests confirmed that a few of the cytomegalovirus-associated TCR beta chains recognize cytomegalovirus antigens. Assigning TCR associations to individual alleles was difficult when HLA alleles, especially DR and DQ, strongly co-occurred. According to a later analysis, TCR association rates differed among HLA loci, with DRB1 alleles showing the most associated TCRs and HLA-C alleles showing the fewest. A later genetic analysis associated a missense DCLRE1C variant with V-gene and J-gene trimming of TCR beta chains, and an independent cohort replicated the association. Roughly uniform sequencing depth across donors was assumed in presence/absence analyses, although this assumption may not hold. Some IMGT-functional V segments, including TRBV6-2 and TRBV6-3, could not be distinguished by the 87-base-pair reads and were therefore excluded. In a later analysis, HLA-associated TCR beta chains showed more clonal expansion and lower generation probabilities than non-associated chains that were equally common. The study gave a list of over 150 TCR beta chains associated with cytomegalovirus. The classifier was reported to diagnose cytomegalovirus status with high specificity and sensitivity in both the original and validation cohorts. A later genetic analysis reported fewer N-insertions in productive TCRs among donors in an Asian-associated ancestry cluster than the approximately 700-donor mean. For the cohort, immune exposure information was limited to CMV serostatus. Most TCR sequences were observed very rarely across donors, whereas some public TCRs were present in many individuals.

The cohort comprised fewer than 750 healthy bone marrow donors. Cohort members were all nominally healthy when sampled, although unrecorded immune exposures were likely present. The donor was CMV seropositive and belonged to the group of 250 to 350 seropositive cohort members. Each donor provided a peripheral blood sample, and peripheral blood mononuclear cells were used for TCR beta sequencing. Genomic DNA extraction from the blood cell samples was performed with the Qiagen DNeasy Blood Extraction Kit. The CDR3 runs 12 amino acids, cysteine and phenylalanine included. Only the CDR3 region is kept as DNA, spanning 36 bases read in frame from base 1. Deletion took 5 bases off V and 3 bases off J, with a span of 8 bases between the germline ends. The germline V gene (reference sequence) specifies GTSNPN as CDR1 and SVGIG as CDR2.

The specimen was PBMCs. The rearrangement joined TRBV30 to TRBJ1-5; the D gene is unclear. The receptor comes from a man aged 25 to 45 in good health and CMV-seropositive. The DNA sequence follows: TGTGCCTGGGCCTCAGACAATCAGCCCCAGCATTTT. This is translated as CAWASDNQPQHF.